Listed below are T cell receptor beta chains from one sample, sequenced in a study of Ad26.COV2.S vaccination and SARS-CoV-2 variants. Method: immunoSEQ multiplex PCR; TCRdb's copy keeps in-frame clones and lacks some. Of 350,000 to 450,000 clones listed, about nine tenths are singletons. The sequencing used peripheral blood, collected in a trial of Ad26.COV2.S vaccine versus placebo. Receptors originate from a person between 18 and 65 years old who received the Ad26.COV2.S COVID-19 vaccine or a placebo. Both conserved end residues are part of each CDR3. The D gene is left open where the match is weak. Size tells how often a clone was seen (once, few, many) or the class of an expanded clone, and some rows leave it out.

TRBV18,-,TRBD1,TRBJ2-5,CASSPGMGQGQETQYF,TGTGCCAGCTCACCAGGTATGGGACAGGGACAAGAGACCCAGTACTTC
TRBV2,-,TRBD2,TRBJ2-3,CASSPSSGGADTQYF,TGTGCCAGCAGCCCAAGTAGCGGGGGTGCAGATACGCAGTATTTT
TRBV7-9,-,-,TRBJ2-4,CASSPRGTKNIQYF,TGTGCCAGCAGCCCAAGGGGGACCAAAAACATTCAGTACTTC
TRBV6-6,few,TRBD1,TRBJ1-6,CASSLDRDSYNSPLHF,TGTGCCAGCAGCCTGGACCGGGACAGTTATAATTCACCCCTCCACTTT
TRBV5-1,-,TRBD1,TRBJ2-7,CASSLRDRSSYEQYF,TGCGCCAGCAGCTTGCGGGACAGAAGCTCCTACGAGCAGTACTTC
TRBV13,-,TRBD2,TRBJ2-7,CASSLRTSGNEQYF,TGTGCCAGCAGCTTAAGGACTAGCGGTAACGAGCAGTACTTC
TRBV5-4,-,-,TRBJ1-2,CASSLWGSGYTF,TGTGCCAGCAGCTTGTGGGGTTCCGGCTACACCTTC
TRBV14,-,-,TRBJ2-7,CASSQRFKMDSSYEQYF,TGTGCCAGCAGCCAACGATTTAAGATGGACAGCTCCTACGAGCAGTACTTC
TRBV2,-,-,TRBJ2-5,CASSGLAGETQYF,TGTGCCAGCAGTGGCCTAGCTGGGGAGACCCAGTACTTC
TRBV12-3/TRBV12-4,-,-,TRBJ1-1,CASSPTIRGAFF,TGTGCCAGCAGTCCCACGATCCGCGGAGCTTTCTTT
TRBV19,-,TRBD1,TRBJ1-5,CASNPTRTGNQPQHF,TGTGCCAGTAACCCCACCCGGACAGGGAATCAGCCCCAGCATTTT
TRBV4-3,-,-,TRBJ2-7,CASSRQRTAMYEQYF,TGCGCCAGCAGCCGACAAAGGACAGCTATGTACGAGCAGTACTTC
TRBV6-5,-,TRBD1,TRBJ1-3,CASIRVQGYGNTIYF,TGTGCCAGCATAAGAGTACAGGGGTACGGAAACACCATATATTTT
TRBV4-2,few,-,TRBJ2-2,CASSQEAGVGTGELFF,TGTGCCAGCAGCCAAGAAGCCGGGGTCGGCACCGGGGAGCTGTTTTTT
TRBV27,-,-,TRBJ1-6,CASSSQGMDSPLHF,TGTGCCAGCAGTTCCCAGGGAATGGATTCACCCCTCCACTTT
TRBV5-6,-,TRBD1,TRBJ1-2,CASSLAFEFDRDYGYTF,TGTGCCAGCAGCTTGGCTTTTGAGTTTGACAGGGACTATGGCTACACCTTC
TRBV11-2,-,TRBD1,TRBJ2-3,CASSLDPLRTGLDTQYF,TGTGCCAGCAGCTTAGATCCCCTCAGGACAGGGTTAGATACGCAGTATTTT
TRBV5-1,-,TRBD2,TRBJ2-2,CASSPTAGVNTGELFF,TGCGCCAGCAGCCCTACCGCGGGGGTCAACACCGGGGAGCTGTTTTTT
TRBV9,-,-,TRBJ1-4,CASSADSHNEKLFF,TGTGCCAGCAGCGCGGACAGCCATAATGAAAAACTGTTTTTT
TRBV15,-,TRBD2,TRBJ2-1,CATSRDPGGFTYNEQFF,TGTGCCACCAGCAGAGATCCGGGGGGGTTCACCTACAATGAGCAGTTCTTC
TRBV14,-,-,TRBJ1-4,CASSQNRHGKLFF,TGTGCCAGCAGCCAAAACAGACACGGGAAACTGTTTTTT
TRBV4-1,once,-,TRBJ2-5,CASSQVGTNIQETQYF,TGCGCCAGCAGCCAAGTAGGGACAAACATTCAAGAGACCCAGTACTTC
TRBV27,-,TRBD1,TRBJ2-7,CASSLWGQGLSYEQYF,TGTGCCAGCAGTTTATGGGGACAGGGCCTCTCCTACGAGCAGTACTTC
TRBV9,-,TRBD1,TRBJ1-3,CASSSTGGGGNTIYF,TGTGCCAGCAGCTCGACAGGGGGAGGTGGAAACACCATATATTTT
TRBV6-5,-,TRBD2,TRBJ2-7,CATTQRPAGGYEQYF,TGTGCCACAACCCAAAGGCCAGCGGGGGGCTACGAGCAGTACTTC
TRBV6-5,-,TRBD2,TRBJ2-1,CASSFGLAGDNEQFF,TGTGCCAGCAGTTTCGGACTAGCGGGGGACAATGAGCAGTTCTTC
TRBV18,-,TRBD1,TRBJ1-6,CASSPSGQGYNSPLHF,TGTGCCAGCTCACCATCAGGACAGGGTTATAATTCACCCCTCCACTTT
TRBV6-5,-,TRBD1,TRBJ1-6,CASTPGDRYNSPLHF,TGTGCCAGCACCCCAGGGGACAGATATAATTCACCCCTCCACTTT
TRBV19,-,-,TRBJ2-2,CASSILQGRTGELFF,TGTGCCAGTAGTATCCTACAGGGACGCACCGGGGAGCTGTTTTTT
TRBV15,-,TRBD1,TRBJ2-3,CATSIQQAGGDTQYF,TGTGCCACCAGCATCCAACAGGCAGGGGGAGATACGCAGTATTTT
TRBV5-6,-,TRBD1,TRBJ1-6,CASSSRGTHSPLHF,TGTGCCAGCAGCTCCAGGGGGACCCATTCACCCCTCCACTTT
TRBV7-8,-,-,TRBJ1-1,CASSLRSVEAFF,TGTGCCAGCAGCTTACGCAGTGTCGAAGCTTTCTTT
TRBV7-9,-,TRBD1,TRBJ1-2,CASSLTGVYVDGYTF,TGTGCCAGCAGCCTGACAGGGGTGTACGTGGATGGCTACACCTTC